Sequencing of this T cell receptor beta chain was carried out in a study of T cell responses to AZD1222 COVID-19 vaccine. Study-level background: The analysis combined second doses at about 4 or about 12 weeks.

Notes on the study in general: Repertoire samples came only from after the peak T cell response. Nearly half of the spike-specific TCRs reportedly recognize variant regions that carry no mutations.

The protocol was immunoSEQ multiplex PCR, while the TCRdb copy is restricted to in-frame clones and leaves out a portion. Found here are about 130,000 clones, about 94% of them singletons; the top ten hold around 0.91%. A word on this clone: Its antigen is still unknown.

Trimming removed 0 bases from V and 0 bases from J; junction bases left unmatched: 7. The V gene's germline CDR1 is MGHRA and CDR2 YSYEKL. The CDR3 runs to 19 residues. The J gene is TRBJ1-4, the V gene TRBV4-1; TRBD1 aligns across 10 bases. The clonotype originates from an adult in good health. The sequencing here drew on peripheral blood, taken on day 0 of AZD1222 vaccination. The DNA of the CDR3 is TGCGCCAGCAGCCAAGAAGGGACAGGGGTTTCAACAACTAATGAAAAACTGTTTTTT. It is translated as CASSQEGTGVSTTNEKLFF.